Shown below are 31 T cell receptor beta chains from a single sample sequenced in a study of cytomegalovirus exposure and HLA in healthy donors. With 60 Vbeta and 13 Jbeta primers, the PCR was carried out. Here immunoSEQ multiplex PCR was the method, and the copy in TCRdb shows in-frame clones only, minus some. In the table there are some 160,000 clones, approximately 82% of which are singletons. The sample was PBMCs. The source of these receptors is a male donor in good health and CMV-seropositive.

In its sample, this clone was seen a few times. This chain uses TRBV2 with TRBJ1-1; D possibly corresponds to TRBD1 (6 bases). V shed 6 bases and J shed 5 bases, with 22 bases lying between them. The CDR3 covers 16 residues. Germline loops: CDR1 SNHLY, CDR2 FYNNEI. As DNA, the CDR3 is TGTGCCAGCAGCCACGAGAATACAGGGTATGAGACTGAAGCTTTCTTT. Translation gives CASSHENTGYETEAFF.

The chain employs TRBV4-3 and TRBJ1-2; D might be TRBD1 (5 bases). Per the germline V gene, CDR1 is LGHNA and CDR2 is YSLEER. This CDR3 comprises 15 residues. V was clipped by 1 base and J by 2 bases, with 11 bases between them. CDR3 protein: CASSQVEGVNYGYTF. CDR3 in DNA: TGCGCCAGCAGCCAAGTAGAAGGGGTAAACTATGGCTACACCTTC.

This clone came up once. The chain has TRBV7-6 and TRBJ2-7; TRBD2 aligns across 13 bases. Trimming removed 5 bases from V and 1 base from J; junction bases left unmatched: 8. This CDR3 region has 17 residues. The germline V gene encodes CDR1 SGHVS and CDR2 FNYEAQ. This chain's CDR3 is CASSLGTSGTFSYEQYF. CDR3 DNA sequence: TGTGCCAGCAGCCTAGGGACTAGCGGGACTTTTTCCTACGAGCAGTACTTC.

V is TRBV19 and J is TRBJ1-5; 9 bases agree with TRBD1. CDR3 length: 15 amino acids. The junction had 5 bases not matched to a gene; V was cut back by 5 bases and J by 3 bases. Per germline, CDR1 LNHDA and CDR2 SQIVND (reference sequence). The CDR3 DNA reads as TGTGCCAGTAGTTCGACAGGGGGGTTCAATCAGCCCCAGCATTTT. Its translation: CASSSTGGFNQPQHF.

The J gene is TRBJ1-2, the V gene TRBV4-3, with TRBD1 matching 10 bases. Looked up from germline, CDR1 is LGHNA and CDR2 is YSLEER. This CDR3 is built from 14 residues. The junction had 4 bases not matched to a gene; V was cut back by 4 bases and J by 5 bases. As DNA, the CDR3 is TGCGCCAGCAGCCCGACAGGGGGCAGATATGGCTACACCTTC. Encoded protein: CASSPTGGRYGYTF.

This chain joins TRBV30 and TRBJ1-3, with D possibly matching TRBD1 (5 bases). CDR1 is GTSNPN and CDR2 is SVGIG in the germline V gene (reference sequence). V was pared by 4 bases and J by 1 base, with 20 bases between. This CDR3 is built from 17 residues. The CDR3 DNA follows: TGTGCCTGGACTCCGGGGTTGAGTCGGGGGTCTGGAAACACCATATATTTT. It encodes CAWTPGLSRGSGNTIYF.

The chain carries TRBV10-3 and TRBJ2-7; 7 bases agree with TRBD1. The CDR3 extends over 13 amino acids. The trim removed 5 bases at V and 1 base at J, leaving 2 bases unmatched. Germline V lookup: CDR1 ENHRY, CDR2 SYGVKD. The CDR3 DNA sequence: TGTGCCATCAGTCAGGGGGTGTCCTACGAGCAGTACTTC. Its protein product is CAISQGVSYEQYF.

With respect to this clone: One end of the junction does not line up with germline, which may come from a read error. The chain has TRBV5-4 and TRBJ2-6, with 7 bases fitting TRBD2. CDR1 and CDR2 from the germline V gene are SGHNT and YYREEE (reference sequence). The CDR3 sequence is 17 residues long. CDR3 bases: TGTGCCAGCAGCTTAGCGGGGCGGGGGTCTGGGGCCAACGGCCTGACTTTC. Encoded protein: CASSLAGRGSGANGLTF.

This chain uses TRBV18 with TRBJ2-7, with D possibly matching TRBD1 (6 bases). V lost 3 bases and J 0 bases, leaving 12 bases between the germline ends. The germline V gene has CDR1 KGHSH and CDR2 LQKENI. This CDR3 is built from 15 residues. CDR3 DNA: TGTGCCAGCTCACCTATAACAGGGAGCTCCTACGAGCAGTACTTC. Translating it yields CASSPITGSSYEQYF.

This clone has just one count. DNA of the CDR3: TGTGCCAGCAGTTCTACACCGGGACAGGGCTCACGGAATACGCAGTATTTT. Amino acid sequence: CASSSTPGQGSRNTQYF. The chain couples TRBV27 to TRBJ2-3; 9 bases map to TRBD1. CDR1 is MNHEY and CDR2 is SMNVEV in the germline V gene (reference sequence). CDR3 length equals 17 residues. V dropped 4 bases and J dropped 7; count of bases not matched to a gene: 15.

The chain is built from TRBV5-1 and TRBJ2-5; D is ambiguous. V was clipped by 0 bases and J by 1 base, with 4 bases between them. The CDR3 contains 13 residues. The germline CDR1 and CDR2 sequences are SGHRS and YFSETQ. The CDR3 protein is CASSLGIQETQYF. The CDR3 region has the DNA TGCGCCAGCAGCTTGGGTATCCAAGAGACCCAGTACTTC. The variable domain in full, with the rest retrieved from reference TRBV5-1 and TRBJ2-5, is KAGVTQTPRYLIKTRGQQVTLSCSPISGHRSVSWYQQTPGQGLQFLFEYFSETQRNKGNFPGRFSGRQFSNSRSEMNVSTLELGDSALYLCASSLGIQETQYFGPGTRLLVL.

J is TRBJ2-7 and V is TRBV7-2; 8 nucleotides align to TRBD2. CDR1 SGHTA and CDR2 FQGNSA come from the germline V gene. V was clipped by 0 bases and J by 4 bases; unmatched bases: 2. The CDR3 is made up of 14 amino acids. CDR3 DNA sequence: TGTGCCAGCAGCTTAGCGCCTAGCGGGTACGAGCAGTACTTC. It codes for CASSLAPSGYEQYF.

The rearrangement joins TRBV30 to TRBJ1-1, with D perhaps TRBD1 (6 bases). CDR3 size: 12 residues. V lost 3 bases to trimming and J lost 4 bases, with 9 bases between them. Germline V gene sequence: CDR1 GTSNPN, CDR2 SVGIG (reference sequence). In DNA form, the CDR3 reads TGTGCCTGGAGGGGGGCTGGCACTGAAGCTTTCTTT. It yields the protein CAWRGAGTEAFF.

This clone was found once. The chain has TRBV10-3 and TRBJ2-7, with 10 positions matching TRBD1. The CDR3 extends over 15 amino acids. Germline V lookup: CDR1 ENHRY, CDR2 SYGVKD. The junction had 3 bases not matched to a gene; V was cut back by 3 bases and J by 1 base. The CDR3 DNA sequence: TGTGCCATCAGTGATATGGGACAGGGGTCCTACGAGCAGTACTTC. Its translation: CAISDMGQGSYEQYF.

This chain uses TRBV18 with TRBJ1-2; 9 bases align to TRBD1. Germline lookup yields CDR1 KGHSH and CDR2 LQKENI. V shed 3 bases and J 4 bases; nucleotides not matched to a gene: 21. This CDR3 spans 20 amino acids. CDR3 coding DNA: TGTGCCAGCTCACCCCTACCGGGACAGGGAATTTTAACTCAGAGCTATGGCTACACCTTC. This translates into CASSPLPGQGILTQSYGYTF.

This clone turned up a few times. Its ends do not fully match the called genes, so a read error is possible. The CDR3 DNA sequence: TGTGCCAGCGGGAGCGGGATAGCCAAAAACAGTCAGTACTTC. Translated: CASGSGIAKNSQYF. The genes are TRBV6-5 and TRBJ2-4, with 7 bases identical to TRBD2. Per germline, CDR1 MNHEY and CDR2 SVGAGI. This CDR3 comprises 14 residues.

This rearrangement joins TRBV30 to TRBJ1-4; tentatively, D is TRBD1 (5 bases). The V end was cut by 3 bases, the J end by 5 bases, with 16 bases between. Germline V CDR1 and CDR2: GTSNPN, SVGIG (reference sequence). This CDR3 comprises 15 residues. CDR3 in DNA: TGTGCCTGGAGGGCCCTTTCGGGACTGAATGAAAAACTGTTTTTT. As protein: CAWRALSGLNEKLFF.

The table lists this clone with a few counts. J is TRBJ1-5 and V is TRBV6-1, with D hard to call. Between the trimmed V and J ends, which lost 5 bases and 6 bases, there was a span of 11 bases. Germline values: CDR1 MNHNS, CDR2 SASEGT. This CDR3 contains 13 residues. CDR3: CASSRELVQPQHF. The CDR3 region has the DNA TGTGCCAGCAGTAGAGAATTGGTTCAGCCCCAGCATTTT.

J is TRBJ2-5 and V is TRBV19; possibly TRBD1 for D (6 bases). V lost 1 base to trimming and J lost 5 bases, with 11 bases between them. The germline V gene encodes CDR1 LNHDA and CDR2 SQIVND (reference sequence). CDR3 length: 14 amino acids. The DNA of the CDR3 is TGTGCCAGTAGTATAGGGGGGCTCCCGGAGACCCAGTACTTC. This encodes CASSIGGLPETQYF.

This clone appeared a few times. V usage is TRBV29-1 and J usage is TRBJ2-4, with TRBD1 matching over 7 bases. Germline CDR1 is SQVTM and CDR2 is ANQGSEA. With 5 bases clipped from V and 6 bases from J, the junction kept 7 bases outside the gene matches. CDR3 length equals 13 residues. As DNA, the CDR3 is TGCAGCGTTACCACAGGGGTGGGAAACATTCAGTACTTC. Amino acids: CSVTTGVGNIQYF.

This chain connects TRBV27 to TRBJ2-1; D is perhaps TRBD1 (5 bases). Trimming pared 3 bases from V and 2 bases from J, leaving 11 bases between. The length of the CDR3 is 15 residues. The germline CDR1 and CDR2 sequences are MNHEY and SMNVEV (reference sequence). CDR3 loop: CASSFEGVTYNEQFF. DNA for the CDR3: TGTGCCAGCAGTTTTGAAGGGGTAACCTACAATGAGCAGTTCTTC.

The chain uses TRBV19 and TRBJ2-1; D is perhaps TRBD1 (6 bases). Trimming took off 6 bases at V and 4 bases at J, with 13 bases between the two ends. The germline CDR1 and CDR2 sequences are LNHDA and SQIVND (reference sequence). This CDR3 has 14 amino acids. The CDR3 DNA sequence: TGTGCCAGTAGCCTCGACAGGCGGTACAATGAGCAGTTCTTC. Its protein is CASSLDRRYNEQFF.

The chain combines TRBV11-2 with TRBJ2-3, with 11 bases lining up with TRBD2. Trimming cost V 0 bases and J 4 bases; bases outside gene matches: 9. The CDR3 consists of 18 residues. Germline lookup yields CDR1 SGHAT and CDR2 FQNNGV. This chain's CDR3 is CASSLEPGTSGYSDTQYF. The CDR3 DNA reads TGTGCCAGCAGCTTAGAACCCGGGACTAGCGGTTACTCAGATACGCAGTATTTT.

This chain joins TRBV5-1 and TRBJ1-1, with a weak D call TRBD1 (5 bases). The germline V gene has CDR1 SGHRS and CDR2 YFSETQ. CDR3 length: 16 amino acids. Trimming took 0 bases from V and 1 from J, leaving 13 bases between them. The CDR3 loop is CASSLDTGLQNTEAFF. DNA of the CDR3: TGCGCCAGCAGCTTGGACACGGGACTCCAGAACACTGAAGCTTTCTTT.

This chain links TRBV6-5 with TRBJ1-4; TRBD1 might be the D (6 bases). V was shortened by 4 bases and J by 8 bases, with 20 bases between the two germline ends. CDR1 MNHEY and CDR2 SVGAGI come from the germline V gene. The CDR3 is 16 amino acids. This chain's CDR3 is CASSSQQGSTPEKLFF. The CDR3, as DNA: TGTGCCAGCAGTTCGCAACAGGGAAGTACCCCCGAAAAACTGTTTTTT.

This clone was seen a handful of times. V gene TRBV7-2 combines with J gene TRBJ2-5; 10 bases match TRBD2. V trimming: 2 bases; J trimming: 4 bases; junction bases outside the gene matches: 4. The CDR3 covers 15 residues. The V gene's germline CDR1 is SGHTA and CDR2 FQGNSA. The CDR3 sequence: CASSLSGGAGETQYF. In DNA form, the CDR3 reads TGTGCCAGCAGCTTAAGCGGGGGGGCCGGAGAGACCCAGTACTTC.

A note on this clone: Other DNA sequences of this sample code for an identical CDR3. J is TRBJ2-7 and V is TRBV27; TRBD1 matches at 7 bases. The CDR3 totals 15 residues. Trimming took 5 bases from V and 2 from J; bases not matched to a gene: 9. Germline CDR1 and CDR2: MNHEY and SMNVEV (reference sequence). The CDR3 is CASSTGTAEAYEQYF. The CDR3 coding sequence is TGTGCCAGCAGTACTGGGACAGCAGAAGCCTACGAGCAGTACTTC.

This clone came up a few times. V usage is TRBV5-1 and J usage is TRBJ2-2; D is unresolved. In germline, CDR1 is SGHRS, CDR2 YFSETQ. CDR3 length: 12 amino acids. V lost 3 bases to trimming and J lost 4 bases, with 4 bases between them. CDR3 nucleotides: TGCGCCAGCAGCTGGCCCACCGGGGAGCTGTTTTTT. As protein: CASSWPTGELFF.

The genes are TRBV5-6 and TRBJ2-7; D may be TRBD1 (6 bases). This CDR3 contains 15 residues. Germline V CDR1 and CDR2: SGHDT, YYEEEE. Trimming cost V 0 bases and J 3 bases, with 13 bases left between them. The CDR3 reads CASSLAGTRRYEQYF. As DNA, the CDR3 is TGTGCCAGCAGCTTGGCCGGGACACGCCGCTACGAGCAGTACTTC.

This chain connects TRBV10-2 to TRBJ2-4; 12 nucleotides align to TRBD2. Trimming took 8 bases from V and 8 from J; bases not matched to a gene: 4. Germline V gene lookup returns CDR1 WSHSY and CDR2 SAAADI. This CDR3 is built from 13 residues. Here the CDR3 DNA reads TGCGCCAGCCGGACTAGCGGGGAGGACATTCAGTACTTC. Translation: CASRTSGEDIQYF.

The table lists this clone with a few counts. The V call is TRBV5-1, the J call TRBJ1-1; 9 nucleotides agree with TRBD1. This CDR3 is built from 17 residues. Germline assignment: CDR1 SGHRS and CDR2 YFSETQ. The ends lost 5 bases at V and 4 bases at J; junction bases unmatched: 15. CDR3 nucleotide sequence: TGCGCCAGCAGTTCCGGACAGGGGCGTTTGGGTCCCACTGAAGCTTTCTTT. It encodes CASSSGQGRLGPTEAFF.